Described below is a single TCR beta chain sequence and its context. The data originate from a study of identical twins. Template switching created a universal primer site, and the cDNA included unique molecular identifiers. TCRdb passed the 5' RACE reads through MiXCR, listing each CDR3 protein once. The data hold some 250,000 distinct CDR3 sequences, with under 8.5% observed a single time. Every donor was a healthy Caucasian. This CDR3 has 14 residues. Trimming stripped 5 bases from V and 5 bases from J, with 13 bases between. Germline CDR1 is SNHLY and CDR2 is FYNNEI. In addition, the sample was reused for a study of T cells expressing NK-cell markers.

This clonotype was sampled from a woman between 18 and 29 years old in good health. This chain connects TRBV2 to TRBJ2-4; the D gene is possibly TRBD2 (6 bases). Sequencing input: CD8+ T cells sorted from blood. The CDR3 DNA reads TGTGCCAGCAGTCGGAGTTTAGCGGAAAACATTCAGTACTTC. Translation gives CASSRSLAENIQYF.